This T cell receptor beta chain was obtained from a study of T cells in Graves' hyperthyroidism and ophthalmopathy. The CDR3 runs 16 residues. Germline CDR1 is SEHNR and CDR2 is FQNEAQ (reference sequence). On this clonotype itself: Its cognate antigen is unknown. The junction and the germline gene differ at one end; a read error may be behind it.

Study outcomes and limitations: Expanded thyroid clonotypes (above 0.001) were mostly also found in blood.

The CDR3 regions of TCR beta were amplified from RNA transcripts. TCR CDR3 underwent first-round RT-PCR with the HTBI primer set. TCRdb itself ran the multiplex PCR reads through MiXCR, one entry per CDR3 protein. The sample has approximately 380,000 distinct CDR3 sequences, roughly an eighth seen once. J is TRBJ1-1 and V is TRBV7-9, with 9 nucleotides matching TRBD1. Material for sequencing was blood. This clonotype originated in a man aged 45-65 years with Graves' ophthalmopathy. CDR3 sequence: CASGLAVLERDRVSFF. In nucleotides, the CDR3 is TGTGCCAGCGGCTTAGCAGTCTTAGAAAGGGACAGGGTGTCTTTCTTT.